This T cell receptor beta chain was profiled in a study of molecular identifiers for immune sequencing clone quantification. Study information: Replicates split RNA from about 20,000 or 100,000 naive CD8 cells five ways, and the researchers sequenced four portions.

TCRdb reprocessed the PCR reads with MiXCR, giving one entry per CDR3 protein. The table includes more than 550,000 distinct CDR3 sequences, approximately 24% detected once. With RNA at 10%, 30% or 50%, naive CD8 libraries came from roughly 21,000 to 960,000 sorted cells. In germline, CDR1 is LNHDA, CDR2 SQIVND (reference sequence). The CDR3 loop spans 15 amino acids. The V end was cut by 2 bases, the J end by 3 bases, with 12 bases between. Whole-study findings and limits: Reports indicate spiked Jurkat TCR RNA from one cell could be found among roughly 950,000 naive cells. The share of molecules held by clones above 20 RNA copies was over 97% in effector cells and under 1% in naive cells.

This clonotype was picked up a small number of times. Its antigen remains unknown. The clonotype originates from a human donor in good health. Some libraries in this study had Jurkat cell RNA spiked in. The specimen was naive CD8+ T cells from blood, with Jurkat cell RNA spiked in. Subset given: FACS-sorted CD8+CD4-CCR7+CD45RA+ naive T cells. The J gene is TRBJ2-3, the V gene TRBV19; D might be TRBD2 (7 bases). The DNA for the CDR3 is TGTGCCAGTAGTATATGGGGGGGCTTGACAGATACGCAGTATTTT. Translating gives CASSIWGGLTDTQYF.